This entry lists 13 T cell receptor beta chains sequenced from one sample in a study of T cells in Graves' hyperthyroidism and ophthalmopathy. Using RNA transcripts as the source, TCR beta CDR3 regions were amplified. The TCR CDR3 was amplified in a first-round RT-PCR using the HTBI primer set. TCRdb ran MiXCR on the multiplex PCR reads and lists one entry per CDR3 protein. The sample shows approximately 410,000 distinct CDR3 sequences, approximately 15% of them seen only once. The sequenced material came from blood. The source is a young woman with Graves' hyperthyroidism.

A few counts support this clonotype. The chain couples TRBV7-9 to TRBJ2-7, with D perhaps being TRBD1 or TRBD2 (5 bases each). Germline loops: CDR1 SEHNR, CDR2 FQNEAQ (reference sequence). The CDR3 has 17 amino acids. The ends were cut back, 1 base at V and 0 bases at J, with 16 bases in the middle. The CDR3 sequence is CASSLGASGTVSYEQYF. CDR3 nucleotides: TGTGCCAGCAGCTTAGGCGCGTCCGGGACGGTCTCCTACGAGCAGTACTTC.

This clonotype was observed at least ten times. Here the CDR3 reads CASSSGPGTDTQYF. The CDR3, as DNA: TGTGCCAGCAGCTCAGGGCCTGGCACAGATACGCAGTATTTT. The chain couples TRBV13 to TRBJ2-3; D might be TRBD1 (5 bases). The V end was cut by 4 bases, the J end by 1 base, with 9 bases between. This CDR3 has 14 amino acids. Per germline, CDR1 PRHDT and CDR2 FYEKMQ (reference sequence).

The sample holds many counts of this clonotype. The V call is TRBV6-1, the J call TRBJ1-3; 7 bases map to TRBD1. The ends lost 5 bases at V and 2 bases at J; junction bases unmatched: 3. The germline V gene encodes CDR1 MNHNS and CDR2 SASEGT. The CDR3 sequence is 14 residues long. CDR3 coding DNA: TGTGCCAGCAGTTTGACAGGGCCTGGAAACACCATATATTTT. Translating gives CASSLTGPGNTIYF.

This clonotype was seen repeatedly, ten times or more. CDR3 sequence: CASSYSTSGYNEQFF. The DNA for the CDR3 is TGTGCCAGCAGTTACTCTACTAGCGGCTACAATGAGCAGTTCTTC. This sequence joins TRBV6-2 or TRBV6-3 and TRBJ2-1; TRBD2 matches 8 bases. Germline loops: CDR1 MNHEY, CDR2 SVGEGT. The junction had 1 base not matched to a gene; V was cut back by 0 bases and J by 3 bases. There are 15 residues in the CDR3.

CDR3 sequence reads: CASSLGQTSTEAFF. CDR3 nucleotide sequence: TGTGCCAGCAGTTTAGGCCAGACTTCCACTGAAGCTTTCTTT. The chain uses TRBV12-3 or TRBV12-4 and TRBJ1-1; D uncertain. Trimming took 1 base from V and 4 from J, leaving 10 bases between them. The CDR3 is 14 amino acids.

Regarding this clonotype: This may stem from a read error, because a much larger clone lies one nucleotide away. The J gene is TRBJ2-5, the V gene TRBV27; D may be TRBD1 (6 bases). The CDR3 extends over 14 amino acids. Per germline, CDR1 MNHEY and CDR2 SMNVEV (reference sequence). CDR3: CASRSEGDWETQCF. As DNA, the CDR3 is TGTGCCAGCAGATCCGAGGGGGATTGGGAGACCCAGTGCTTC.

This clonotype has only a few counts. The V gene is TRBV19, the J gene TRBJ2-1; D is ambiguous. CDR1 LNHDA and CDR2 SQIVND come from the germline V gene (reference sequence). The CDR3 length is 13 residues. V was clipped by 7 bases and J by 4 bases, with 11 bases between them. The chain's CDR3 is CASNIGPYNEQFF. For the CDR3, the DNA is TGTGCCAGTAATATCGGCCCATACAATGAGCAGTTCTTC.

This clonotype was found many times. The rearrangement links TRBV28 to TRBJ2-7, with a weak D call TRBD2 (5 bases). This CDR3 has 14 residues. Trimming left V 4 bases short and J 0 bases short, with 10 bases between. The V gene's germline CDR1 is MDHEN and CDR2 SYDVKM. In DNA form, the CDR3 reads TGTGCCAGCAGTTACCAGCGGAGCTCCTACGAGCAGTACTTC. As protein: CASSYQRSSYEQYF.

In this sample, this clonotype turned up many times. This chain links TRBV5-1 with TRBJ1-1, with 8 nucleotides matching TRBD1. The length of the CDR3 is 14 residues. The V gene end was trimmed by 2 bases and the J gene end by 6 bases; junction bases not matched to a gene: 6. Germline CDR1 SGHRS, CDR2 YFSETQ. In DNA, the CDR3 is TGCGCCAGCAGCTTCCAGGGGGCGGGGGCTGAAGCTTTCTTT. This encodes CASSFQGAGAEAFF. Complete variable domain (other parts from reference TRBV5-1 and TRBJ1-1): KAGVTQTPRYLIKTRGQQVTLSCSPISGHRSVSWYQQTPGQGLQFLFEYFSETQRNKGNFPGRFSGRQFSNSRSEMNVSTLELGDSALYLCASSFQGAGAEAFFGQGTRLTVV.

This clonotype was observed at least ten times. The chain couples TRBV20-1 to TRBJ2-1; 9 positions agree with TRBD2. This CDR3 has 15 amino acids. Germline lookup yields CDR1 DFQATT and CDR2 SNEGSKA (reference sequence). Germline trimming cut 3 bases from V and 5 bases from J; bases unmatched to any gene: 8. The CDR3 nucleotides read TGCAGTGCTAGCGGCCTAGCGGGGAGAGACAATGAGCAGTTCTTC. Protein product: CSASGLAGRDNEQFF.

This clonotype was observed a handful of times. CDR3 coding DNA: TGTGCCAGCAGTTGGACAGGGGGTCCGTGGACCCAGTACTTC. It codes for CASSWTGGPWTQYF. The chain uses TRBV27 and TRBJ2-5, with TRBD1 matching over 10 bases. Per germline, CDR1 MNHEY and CDR2 SMNVEV (reference sequence). The CDR3 is made up of 14 amino acids. The junction had 6 bases not matched to a gene; V was cut back by 4 bases and J by 7 bases.

In this sample, this clonotype turned up a few times. The chain joins TRBV30 to TRBJ1-3; no firm D call. The CDR3 is 14 residues long. V was clipped by 2 bases and J by 4 bases, with 12 bases between them. The germline V gene has CDR1 GTSNPN and CDR2 SVGIG (reference sequence). The CDR3 nucleotides read TGTGCCTGGAGTCCCCTCCTGGGAGGAAACACCATATATTTT. Translating gives CAWSPLLGGNTIYF.

This clonotype was observed many times. V and J are TRBV28 and TRBJ2-4, with TRBD2 matching 11 bases. The J segment lost 0 bases and the V segment lost 5 bases, leaving 3 bases of the junction unmatched. This CDR3 has 16 amino acids. Germline V gives CDR1 MDHEN, CDR2 SYDVKM. Here the CDR3 DNA reads TGTGCCAGCAGTGAACTAGCGGGAGTAGCCAAAAACATTCAGTACTTC. Translation: CASSELAGVAKNIQYF.